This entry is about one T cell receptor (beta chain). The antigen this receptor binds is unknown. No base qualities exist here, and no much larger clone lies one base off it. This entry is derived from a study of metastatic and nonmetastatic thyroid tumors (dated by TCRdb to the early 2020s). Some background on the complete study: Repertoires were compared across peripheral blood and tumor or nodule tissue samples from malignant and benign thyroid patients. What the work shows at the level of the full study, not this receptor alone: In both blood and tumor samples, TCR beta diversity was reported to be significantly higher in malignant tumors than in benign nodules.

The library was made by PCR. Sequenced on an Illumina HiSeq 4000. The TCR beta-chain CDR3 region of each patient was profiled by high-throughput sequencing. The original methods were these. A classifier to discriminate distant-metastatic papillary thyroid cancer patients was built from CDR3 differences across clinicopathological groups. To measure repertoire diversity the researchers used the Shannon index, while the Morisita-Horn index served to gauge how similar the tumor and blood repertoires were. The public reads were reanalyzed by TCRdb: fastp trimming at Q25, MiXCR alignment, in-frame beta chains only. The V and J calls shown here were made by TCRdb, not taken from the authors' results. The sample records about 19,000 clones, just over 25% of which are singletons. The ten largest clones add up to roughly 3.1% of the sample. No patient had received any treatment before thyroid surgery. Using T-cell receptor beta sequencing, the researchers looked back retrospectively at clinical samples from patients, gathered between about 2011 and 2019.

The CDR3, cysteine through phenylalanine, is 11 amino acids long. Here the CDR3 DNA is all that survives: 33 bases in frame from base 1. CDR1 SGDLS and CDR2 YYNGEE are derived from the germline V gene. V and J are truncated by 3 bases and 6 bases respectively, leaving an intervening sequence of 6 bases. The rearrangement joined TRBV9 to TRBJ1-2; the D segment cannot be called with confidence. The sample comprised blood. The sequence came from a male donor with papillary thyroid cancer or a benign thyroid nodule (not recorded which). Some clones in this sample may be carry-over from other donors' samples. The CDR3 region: CASSAPNGYTF. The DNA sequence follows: TGTGCCAGCAGCGCACCAAATGGCTACACCTTC.